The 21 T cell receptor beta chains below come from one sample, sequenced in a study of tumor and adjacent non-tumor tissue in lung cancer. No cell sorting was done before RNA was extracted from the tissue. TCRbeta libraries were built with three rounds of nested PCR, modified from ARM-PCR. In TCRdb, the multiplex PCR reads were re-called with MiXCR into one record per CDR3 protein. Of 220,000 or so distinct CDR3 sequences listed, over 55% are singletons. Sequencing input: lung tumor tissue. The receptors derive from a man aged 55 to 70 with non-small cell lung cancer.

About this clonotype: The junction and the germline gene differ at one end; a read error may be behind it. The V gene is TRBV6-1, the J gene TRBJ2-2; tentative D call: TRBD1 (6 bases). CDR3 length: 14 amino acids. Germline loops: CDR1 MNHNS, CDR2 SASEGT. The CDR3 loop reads CASITGPNSGELFF. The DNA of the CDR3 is TGTGCCAGCATTACAGGGCCGAACTCCGGGGAGCTGTTTTTT.

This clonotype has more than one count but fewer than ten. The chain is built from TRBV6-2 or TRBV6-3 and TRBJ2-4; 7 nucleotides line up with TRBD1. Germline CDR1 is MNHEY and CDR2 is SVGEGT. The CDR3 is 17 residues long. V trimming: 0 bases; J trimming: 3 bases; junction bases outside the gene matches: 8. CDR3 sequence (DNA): TGTGCCAGCAGTTACTCGAGAGCATGGGACAGCAAAAACATTCAGTACTTC. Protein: CASSYSRAWDSKNIQYF.

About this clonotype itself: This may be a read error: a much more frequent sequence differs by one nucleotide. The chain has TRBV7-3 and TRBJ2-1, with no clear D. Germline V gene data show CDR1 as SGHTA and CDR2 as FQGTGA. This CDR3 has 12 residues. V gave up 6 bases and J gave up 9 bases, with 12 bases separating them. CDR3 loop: CASRPYMGEQFF. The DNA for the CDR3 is TGTGCCAGCAGGCCGTATATGGGTGAGCAGTTCTTC.

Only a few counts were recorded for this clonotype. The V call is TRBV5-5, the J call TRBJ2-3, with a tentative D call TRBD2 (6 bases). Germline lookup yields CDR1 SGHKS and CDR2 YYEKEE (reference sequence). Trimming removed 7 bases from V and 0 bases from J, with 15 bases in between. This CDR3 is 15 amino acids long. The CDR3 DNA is TGTGCCAGCGGTCGGTCCGGGGGTAGCACAGATACGCAGTATTTT. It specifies CASGRSGGSTDTQYF.

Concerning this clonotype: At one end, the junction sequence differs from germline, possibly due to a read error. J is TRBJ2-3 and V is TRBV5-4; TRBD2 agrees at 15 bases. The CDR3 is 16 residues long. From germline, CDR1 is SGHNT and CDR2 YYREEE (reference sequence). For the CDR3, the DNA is TGTGCCACCGGGACTAGCGGGGGGTCAGCCACAGATACGCGGTATTTT. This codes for CATGTSGGSATDTRYF.

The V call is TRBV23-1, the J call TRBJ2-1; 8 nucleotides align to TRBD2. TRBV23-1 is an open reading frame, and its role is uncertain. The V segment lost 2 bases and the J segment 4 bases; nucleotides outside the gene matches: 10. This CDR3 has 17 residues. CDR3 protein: CASSQRGLVGGYNEQFF. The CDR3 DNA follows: TGCGCCAGCAGTCAAAGGGGACTAGTTGGGGGTTACAATGAGCAGTTCTTC.

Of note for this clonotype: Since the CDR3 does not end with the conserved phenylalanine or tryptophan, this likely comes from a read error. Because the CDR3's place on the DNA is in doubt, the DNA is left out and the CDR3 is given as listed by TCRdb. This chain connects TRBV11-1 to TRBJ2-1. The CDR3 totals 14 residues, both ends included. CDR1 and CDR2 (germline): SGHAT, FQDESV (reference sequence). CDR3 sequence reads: CVSSLELVHNEEFS.

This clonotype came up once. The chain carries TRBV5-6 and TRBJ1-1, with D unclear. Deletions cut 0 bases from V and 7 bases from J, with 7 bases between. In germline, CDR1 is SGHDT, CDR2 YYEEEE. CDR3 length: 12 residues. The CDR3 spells CASSLVRGEAFF. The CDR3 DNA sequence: TGTGCCAGCAGCTTGGTGAGAGGTGAAGCTTTCTTT.

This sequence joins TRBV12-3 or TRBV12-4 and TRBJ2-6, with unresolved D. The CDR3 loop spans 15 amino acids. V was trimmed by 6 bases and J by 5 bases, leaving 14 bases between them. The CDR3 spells CASSPATTRANVLTF. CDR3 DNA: TGTGCCAGCAGCCCCGCCACAACTAGGGCCAACGTCCTGACTTTC.

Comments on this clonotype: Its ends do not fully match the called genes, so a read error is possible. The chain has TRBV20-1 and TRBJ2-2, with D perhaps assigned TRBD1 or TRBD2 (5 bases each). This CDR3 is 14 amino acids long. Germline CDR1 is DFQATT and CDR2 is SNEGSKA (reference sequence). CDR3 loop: CSARPGTHTGELFF. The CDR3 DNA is TGCAGTGCTAGACCCGGGACCCACACCGGGGAGTTGTTTTTT.

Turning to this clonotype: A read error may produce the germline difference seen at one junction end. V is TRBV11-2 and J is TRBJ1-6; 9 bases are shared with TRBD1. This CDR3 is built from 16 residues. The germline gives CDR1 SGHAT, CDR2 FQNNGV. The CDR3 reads CASNLLQTGGGSPLHF. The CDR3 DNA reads TGTGCCAGCAACTTACTCCAGACAGGGGGTGGTTCACCCCTCCACTTT.

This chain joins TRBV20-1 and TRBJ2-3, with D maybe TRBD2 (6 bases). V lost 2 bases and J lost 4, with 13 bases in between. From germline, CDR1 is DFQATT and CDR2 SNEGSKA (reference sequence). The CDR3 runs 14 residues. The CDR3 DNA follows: TGCAGTGCTAGAAATGAGTCTAGCGCAGATACGCAGTATTTT. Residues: CSARNESSADTQYF.

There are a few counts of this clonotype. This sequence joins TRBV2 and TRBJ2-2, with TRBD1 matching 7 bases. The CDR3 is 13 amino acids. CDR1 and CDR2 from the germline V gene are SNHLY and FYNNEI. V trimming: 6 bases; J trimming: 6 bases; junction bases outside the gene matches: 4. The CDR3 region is CASRTQGAGELFF. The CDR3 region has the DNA TGTGCCAGCAGAACCCAGGGGGCCGGGGAGCTGTTTTTT.

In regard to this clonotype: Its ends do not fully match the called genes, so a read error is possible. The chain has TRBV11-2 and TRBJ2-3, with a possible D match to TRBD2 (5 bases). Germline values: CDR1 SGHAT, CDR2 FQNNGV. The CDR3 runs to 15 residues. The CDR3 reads CAGSTERLSKDTQYF. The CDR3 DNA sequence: TGTGCCGGCAGCACAGAGCGGCTTAGCAAAGATACGCAGTATTTT.

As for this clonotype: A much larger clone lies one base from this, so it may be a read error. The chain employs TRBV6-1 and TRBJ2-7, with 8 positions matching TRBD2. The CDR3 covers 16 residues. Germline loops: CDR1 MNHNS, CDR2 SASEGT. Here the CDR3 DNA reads TGTGCCAACAGTGCCAATACCGGGACTAGTCCCTACGAGCAGTACTTC. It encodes CANSANTGTSPYEQYF.

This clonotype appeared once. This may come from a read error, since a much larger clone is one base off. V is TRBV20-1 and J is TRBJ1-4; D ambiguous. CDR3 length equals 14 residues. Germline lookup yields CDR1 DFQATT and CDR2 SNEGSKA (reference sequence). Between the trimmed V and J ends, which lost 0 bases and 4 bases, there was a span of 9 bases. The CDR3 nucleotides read TGCAGTGCTAGAGACGGACTGAATAATGAAAAACTGTTTTTT. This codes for CSARDGLNNEKLFF.

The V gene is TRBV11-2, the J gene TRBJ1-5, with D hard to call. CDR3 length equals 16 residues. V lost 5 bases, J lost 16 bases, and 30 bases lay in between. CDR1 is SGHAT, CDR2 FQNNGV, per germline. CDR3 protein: CASSLWGFLGRHVSHF. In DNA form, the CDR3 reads TGTGCCAGCAGCCTTTGGGGATTTCTTGGGAGGCACGTGAGCCATTTT.

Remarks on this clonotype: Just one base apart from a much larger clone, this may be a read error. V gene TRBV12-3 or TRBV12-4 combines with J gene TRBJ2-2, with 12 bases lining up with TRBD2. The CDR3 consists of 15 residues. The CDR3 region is CASSLAGGNIGELFF. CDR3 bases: TGTGCCAGCAGCCTAGCGGGGGGGAACATCGGGGAGCTGTTTTTT.

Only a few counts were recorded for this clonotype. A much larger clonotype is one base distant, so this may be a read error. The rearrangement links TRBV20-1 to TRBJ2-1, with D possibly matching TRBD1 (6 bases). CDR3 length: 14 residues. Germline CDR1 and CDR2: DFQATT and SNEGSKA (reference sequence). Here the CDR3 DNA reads TGCAATGCCGAGGGCAGGGGCCACAGGAATGAGCAGTTCTTC. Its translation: CNAEGRGHRNEQFF.

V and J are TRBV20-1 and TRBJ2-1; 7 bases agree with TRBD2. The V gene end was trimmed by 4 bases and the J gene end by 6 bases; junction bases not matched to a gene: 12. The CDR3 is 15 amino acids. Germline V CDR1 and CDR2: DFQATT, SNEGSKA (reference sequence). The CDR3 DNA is TGCAGTGCTAACGGGACTATCGGGAGTGGCAATGAGCAGTTCTTC. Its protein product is CSANGTIGSGNEQFF.

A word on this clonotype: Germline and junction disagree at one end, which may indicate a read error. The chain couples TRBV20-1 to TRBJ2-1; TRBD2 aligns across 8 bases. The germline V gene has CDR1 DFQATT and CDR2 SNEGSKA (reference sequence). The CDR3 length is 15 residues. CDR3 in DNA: TGCAGTGCTAGATGCCTAGCGGGCTCCTCCAATGAGCAGTTCTTC. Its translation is CSARCLAGSSNEQFF.